This entry is about one TCR beta chain. Antigen: not known. The assay was immunoSEQ multiplex PCR, and TCRdb's table has in-frame clones only and misses some. The table records roughly 100,000 clones, around nine tenths of them present only once. Regarding time point: baseline pretreatment blood. Indicated treatment: 15 Gy SBRT to primary tumor, nephrectomy 4 weeks later. Serial blood draws occurred at baseline and 2 and 4 weeks post-SBRT. The CDR3 runs 16 residues. Germline V CDR1 and CDR2: SGDLS, YYNGEE. Trimming removed 0 bases from V and 3 bases from J; junction bases left unmatched: 7. The sample belongs to a study of radiation and T cells in renal cell carcinoma. Study summary: Nephrectomy followed 15 Gy stereotactic body radiation by 4 weeks. Study-wide findings and caveats: Pretreatment tumor biopsies were lacking, so baseline clonotypes are unknown. Top tumor clonotypes rose in blood 2 weeks post-radiation, then contracted.

The source is a man aged 45 to 65 with renal cell carcinoma. The sample was blood, taken from a patient whose treatment included radiotherapy and nephrectomy. The chain is built from TRBV9 and TRBJ1-1, with 8 bases fitting TRBD1. The CDR3 DNA follows: TGTGCCAGCAGCGTAGGACAGGGGCTGTTTGACACTGAAGCTTTCTTT. The encoded protein is CASSVGQGLFDTEAFF. The variable domain in full, completed from reference TRBV9 and TRBJ1-1, reads DSGVTQTPKHLITATGQRVTLRCSPRSGDLSVYWYQQSLDQGLQFLIQYYNGEERAKGNILERFSAQQFPDLHSELNLSSLELGDSALYFCASSVGQGLFDTEAFFGQGTRLTVV.